Listed below are T cell receptor beta chains from one sample, sequenced in a study of blood T cell repertoires in COVID-19. Some clones are missing from TCRdb's copy, which holds only in-frame ones; the method was immunoSEQ multiplex PCR. In the table there are about 33,000 clones, approximately 95% of which are singletons. Sequenced sample: peripheral blood. The receptor set was obtained from a male donor with active COVID-19. Each CDR3 is given with its conserved first and last residue. D genes are given only for firm matches. Only some rows state a clone size, as once, few, many or a class for expanded clones.

j_call clone_size d_call v_call cdr3_nt cdr3_aa
TRBJ2-4 NA TRBD2 TRBV6-1 TGTGCCAGCAGTGCCTATCCCGGGACTAGCGGGGTCGGGGCCAAAAACATTCAGTACTTC CASSAYPGTSGVGAKNIQYF
TRBJ1-5 NA NA TRBV6-2/TRBV6-3 TGTGCCAGCAGTCCGAGGCAGGCGGGCACTGCCGGGAGCAATCAGCCCCAGCATTTT CASSPRQAGTAGSNQPQHF
TRBJ2-4 NA TRBD2 TRBV4-1 TGCGCCAGCAGCCAAGATCCTGGGACTACAGTAGCCAAAAACATTCAGTACTTC CASSQDPGTTVAKNIQYF
TRBJ1-2 NA NA TRBV28 TGTGCCAGCAGTTTAGGGGCCCCCCGCTATGGCTACACCTTC CASSLGAPRYGYTF
TRBJ1-6 NA NA TRBV7-2 TGTGCCAGCAGCCCCCTCGGGTCGAATAATTCACCCCTCCACTTT CASSPLGSNNSPLHF
TRBJ1-5 NA NA TRBV5-6 TGTGCCAGCAGCTTGCGGAGACCCAATCAGCCCCAGCATTTT CASSLRRPNQPQHF
TRBJ2-1 NA TRBD2 TRBV4-3 TGCGCCAGCAGCCAAGATCCAGCGGGGAATTTCTACAATGAGCAGTTCTTC CASSQDPAGNFYNEQFF
TRBJ2-7 NA NA TRBV27 TGTGCCAGCAGTTTTCAGGCCTCCTACGAGCAGTACTTC CASSFQASYEQYF
TRBJ1-4 NA TRBD1 TRBV6-1 TGTGCCAGCAGTGAAACAGGGGGCGGATTAAGAACTAATGAAAAACTGTTTTTT CASSETGGGLRTNEKLFF
TRBJ1-2 NA NA TRBV3-1/TRBV3-2 TGTGCCAGCAGCCAAAGCGTTGCTGGCTACACCTTC CASSQSVAGYTF
TRBJ2-7 NA TRBD1 TRBV28 TGTGCCAGCAGTTTTGCGGGACAGGGACCTCTAAAGTCCTACGAGCAGTACTTC CASSFAGQGPLKSYEQYF
TRBJ1-3 NA TRBD1 TRBV2 TGTGCCAGCAGTGTACAGGGGGCGGGAGACACCATATATTTT CASSVQGAGDTIYF
TRBJ2-1 NA NA TRBV7-6 TGTGCCAGCAGCTTAGAAGGTAGCACCGATGAGCAGTTCTTC CASSLEGSTDEQFF
TRBJ2-3 NA NA TRBV5-1 TGCGCCAGCAGGACTTCGACTAGCACAGATACGCAGTATTTT CASRTSTSTDTQYF
TRBJ2-7 NA NA TRBV3-1/TRBV3-2 TGTGCCAGCAGCCTGAGTCGGGGCTACGAGCAGTACTTC CASSLSRGYEQYF
TRBJ2-1 NA TRBD1 TRBV5-1 TGCGCCAGCAGCAAGGGGCGGGGACAGGGCTTCACTGAGCAGTTCTTC CASSKGRGQGFTEQFF
TRBJ2-5 NA NA TRBV7-2 TGTGCCAGCGCTGGAGAAAACCAAGAGACCCAGTACTTC CASAGENQETQYF
TRBJ2-5 NA NA TRBV10-3 TGTGCCATCAGTGTTCGAGGCATGGAGACCCAGTACTTC CAISVRGMETQYF
TRBJ1-2 NA NA TRBV4-1 TGCGCCAGCAGCGCGCCCTATGGGCAGGGGTGGGGTAAAAATGGCTACACCTTC CASSAPYGQGWGKNGYTF
TRBJ1-1 NA TRBD1 TRBV3-1/TRBV3-2 TGTGCCAGCAGCCGAGCACAGGGGGCCACTGAAGCTTTCTTT CASSRAQGATEAFF
TRBJ2-7 NA TRBD1 TRBV4-3 TGCGCCAGCAGCCAAGGGCGACAGGGGTGGTACGAGCAGTACTTC CASSQGRQGWYEQYF
TRBJ2-3 NA NA TRBV9 TGTGCCAGCAGCCCACGTGTTCTGGGGGGGCCAGATACGCAGTATTTT CASSPRVLGGPDTQYF
TRBJ2-7 NA TRBD1 TRBV7-9 TGTGCCAGCAGCAAGGGGGCAGGGGGCGCATCCGAGCAGTACTTC CASSKGAGGASEQYF
TRBJ2-7 once TRBD1 TRBV7-9 TGTGCCAGCAGCTCGAGCCGGGGACAGTTAGCCTACGAGCAGTACTTC CASSSSRGQLAYEQYF
TRBJ1-1 NA TRBD1 TRBV7-9 TGTGCCAGCAGCATACAGGGGAGCACTGAAGCTTTCTTT CASSIQGSTEAFF
TRBJ2-7 NA NA TRBV30 TGTGCCTGGAGTCCCTCCTACGGAAACGCAGGGGAGCAGTACTTC CAWSPSYGNAGEQYF
TRBJ2-3 NA NA TRBV13 TGTGCCAGCAGCCGACCGAGAGCGGTAAGCACAGATACGCAGTATTTT CASSRPRAVSTDTQYF
TRBJ1-1 NA NA TRBV7-2 TGTGCCAGCAGCTTAGGTCTCACTGAAGCTTTCTTT CASSLGLTEAFF
TRBJ2-7 once NA TRBV4-3 TGCGCCAGCAGCCACCGACCGCTACAGGGTGCGGGGCAGTACTTC CASSHRPLQGAGQYF
TRBJ1-2 once TRBD1 TRBV18 TGTGCCAGCTCACCCGGACAGGCTAGAGGCTACACCTTC CASSPGQARGYTF
TRBJ2-3 NA NA TRBV6-5 TGTGCCAGCAGTTACTCGGCGGGGCGCACAGATACGCAGTATTTT CASSYSAGRTDTQYF